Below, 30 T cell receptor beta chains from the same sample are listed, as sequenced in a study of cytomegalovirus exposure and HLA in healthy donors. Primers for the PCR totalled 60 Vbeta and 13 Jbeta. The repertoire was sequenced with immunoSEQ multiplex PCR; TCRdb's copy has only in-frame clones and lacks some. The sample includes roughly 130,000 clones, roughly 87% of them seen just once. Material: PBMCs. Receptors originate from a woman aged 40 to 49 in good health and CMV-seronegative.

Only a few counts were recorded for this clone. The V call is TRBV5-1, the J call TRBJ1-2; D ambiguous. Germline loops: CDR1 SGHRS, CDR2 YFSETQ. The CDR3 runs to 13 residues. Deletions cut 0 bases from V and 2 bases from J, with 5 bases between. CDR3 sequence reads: CASSLDRNYGYTF. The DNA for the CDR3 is TGCGCCAGCAGCTTGGACAGAAACTATGGCTACACCTTC.

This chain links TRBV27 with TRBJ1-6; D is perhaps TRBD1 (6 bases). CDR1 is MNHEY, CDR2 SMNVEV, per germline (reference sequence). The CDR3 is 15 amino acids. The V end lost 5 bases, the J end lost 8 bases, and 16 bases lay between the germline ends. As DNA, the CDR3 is TGTGCCAGCAGTGCGACAACAGGGCCCTATTCACCCCTCCACTTT. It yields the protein CASSATTGPYSPLHF.

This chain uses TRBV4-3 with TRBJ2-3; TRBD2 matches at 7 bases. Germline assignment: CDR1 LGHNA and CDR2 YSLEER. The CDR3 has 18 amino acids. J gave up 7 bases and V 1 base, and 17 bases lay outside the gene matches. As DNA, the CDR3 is TGCGCCAGCAGCCAAGGTATCTCTAGCGGCCAACGGCCAAATACGCAGTATTTT. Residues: CASSQGISSGQRPNTQYF.

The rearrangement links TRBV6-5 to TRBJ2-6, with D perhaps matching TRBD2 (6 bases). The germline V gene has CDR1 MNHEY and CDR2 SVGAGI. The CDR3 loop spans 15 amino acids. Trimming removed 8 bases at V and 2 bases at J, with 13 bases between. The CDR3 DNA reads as TGTGCCAGCGGGAGGACGGGAGCTGGGGCCAACGTCCTGACTTTC. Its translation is CASGRTGAGANVLTF.

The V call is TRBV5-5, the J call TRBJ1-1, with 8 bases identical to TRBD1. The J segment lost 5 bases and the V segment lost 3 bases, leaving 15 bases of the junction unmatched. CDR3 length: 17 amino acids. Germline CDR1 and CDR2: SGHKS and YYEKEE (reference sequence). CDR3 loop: CASSSGWQGAIGTEAFF. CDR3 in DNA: TGTGCCAGCAGCTCAGGATGGCAGGGGGCCATTGGTACTGAAGCTTTCTTT.

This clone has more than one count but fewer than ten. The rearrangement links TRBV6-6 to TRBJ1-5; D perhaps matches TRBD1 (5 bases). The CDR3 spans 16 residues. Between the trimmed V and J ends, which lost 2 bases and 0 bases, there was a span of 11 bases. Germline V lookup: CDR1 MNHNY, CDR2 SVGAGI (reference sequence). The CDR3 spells CASSYKGQHSNQPQHF. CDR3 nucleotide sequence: TGTGCCAGCAGTTACAAGGGGCAGCATAGCAATCAGCCCCAGCATTTT.

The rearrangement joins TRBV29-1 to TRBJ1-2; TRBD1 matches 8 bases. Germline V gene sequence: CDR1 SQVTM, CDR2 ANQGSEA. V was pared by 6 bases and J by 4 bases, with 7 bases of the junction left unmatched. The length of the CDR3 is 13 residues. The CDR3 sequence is CSVQGVIGYGYTF. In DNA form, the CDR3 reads TGCAGCGTACAGGGGGTGATCGGCTATGGCTACACCTTC.

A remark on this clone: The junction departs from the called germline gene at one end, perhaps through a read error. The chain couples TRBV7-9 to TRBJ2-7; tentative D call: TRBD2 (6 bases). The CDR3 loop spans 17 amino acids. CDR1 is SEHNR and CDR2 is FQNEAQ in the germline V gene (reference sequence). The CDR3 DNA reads TGTTCCAGCAGCTCCCCCTTAAGGTACGGGAGCTCCTACGAGCAGTACTTC. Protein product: CSSSSPLRYGSSYEQYF. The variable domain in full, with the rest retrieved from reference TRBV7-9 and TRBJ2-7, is DTGVSQNPRHKITKRGQNVTFRCDPISEHNRLYWYRQTLGQGPEFLTYFQNEAQLEKSRLLSDRFSAERPKGSFSTLEIQRTEQGDSAMYLCSSSSPLRYGSSYEQYFGPGTRLTVT.

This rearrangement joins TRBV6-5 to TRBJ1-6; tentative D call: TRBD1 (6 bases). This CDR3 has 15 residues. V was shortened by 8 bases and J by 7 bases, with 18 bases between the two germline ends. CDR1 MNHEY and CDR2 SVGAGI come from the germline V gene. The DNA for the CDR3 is TGTGCCAGCTCTGTCCTAGGACAGTTCAATTCACCCCTCCACTTT. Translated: CASSVLGQFNSPLHF.

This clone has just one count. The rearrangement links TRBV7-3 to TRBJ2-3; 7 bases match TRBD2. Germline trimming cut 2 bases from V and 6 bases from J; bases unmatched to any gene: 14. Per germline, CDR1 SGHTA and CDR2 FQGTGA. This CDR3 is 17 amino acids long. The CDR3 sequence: CASSLGLGGGPVDTQYF. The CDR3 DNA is TGTGCCAGCAGCTTAGGTCTTGGGGGAGGGCCCGTGGATACGCAGTATTTT.

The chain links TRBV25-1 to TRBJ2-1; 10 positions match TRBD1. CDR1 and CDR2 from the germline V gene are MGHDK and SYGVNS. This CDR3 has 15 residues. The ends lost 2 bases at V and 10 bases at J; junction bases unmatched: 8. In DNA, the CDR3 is TGTGCCAGCAGTGAACCGGGACAGGGGTCTACAGAGCAGTTCTTC. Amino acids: CASSEPGQGSTEQFF. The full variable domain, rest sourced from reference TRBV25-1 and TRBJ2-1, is EADIYQTPRYLVIGTGKKITLECSQTMGHDKMYWYQQDPGMELHLIHYSYGVNSTEKGDLSSESTVSRIRTEHFPLTLESARPSHTSQYLCASSEPGQGSTEQFFGPGTRLTVL.

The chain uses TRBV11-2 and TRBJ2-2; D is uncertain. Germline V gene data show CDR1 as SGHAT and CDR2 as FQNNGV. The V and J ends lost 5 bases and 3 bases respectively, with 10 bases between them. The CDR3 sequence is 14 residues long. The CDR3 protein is CASSAIAYTGELFF. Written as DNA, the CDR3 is TGTGCCAGCAGCGCAATCGCGTACACCGGGGAGCTGTTTTTT.

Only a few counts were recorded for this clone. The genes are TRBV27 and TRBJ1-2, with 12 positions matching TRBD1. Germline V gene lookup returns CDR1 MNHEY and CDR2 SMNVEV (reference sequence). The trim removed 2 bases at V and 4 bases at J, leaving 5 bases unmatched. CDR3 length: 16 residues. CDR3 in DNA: TGTGCCAGCAGTTTAGCTGGGACAGGGGGCTTCTATGGCTACACCTTC. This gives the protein CASSLAGTGGFYGYTF.

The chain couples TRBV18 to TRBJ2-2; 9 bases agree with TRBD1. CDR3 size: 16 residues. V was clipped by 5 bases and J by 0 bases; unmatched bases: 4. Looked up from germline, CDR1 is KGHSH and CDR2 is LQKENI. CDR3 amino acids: CASSFRTGANTGELFF. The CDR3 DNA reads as TGTGCCAGCTCATTCCGGACAGGGGCGAACACCGGGGAGCTGTTTTTT.

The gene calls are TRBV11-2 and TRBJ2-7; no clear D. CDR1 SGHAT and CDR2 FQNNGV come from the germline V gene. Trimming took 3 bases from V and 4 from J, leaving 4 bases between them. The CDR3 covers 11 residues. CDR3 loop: CASSFKYEQYF. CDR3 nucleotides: TGTGCCAGCAGCTTCAAATACGAGCAGTACTTC.

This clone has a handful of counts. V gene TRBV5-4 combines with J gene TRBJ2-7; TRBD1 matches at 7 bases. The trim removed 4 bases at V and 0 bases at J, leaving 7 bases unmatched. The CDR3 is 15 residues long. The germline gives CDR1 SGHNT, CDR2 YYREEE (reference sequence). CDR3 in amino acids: CASSPDRSYSYEQYF. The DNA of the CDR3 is TGTGCCAGCAGCCCGGACAGGTCTTACTCCTACGAGCAGTACTTC.

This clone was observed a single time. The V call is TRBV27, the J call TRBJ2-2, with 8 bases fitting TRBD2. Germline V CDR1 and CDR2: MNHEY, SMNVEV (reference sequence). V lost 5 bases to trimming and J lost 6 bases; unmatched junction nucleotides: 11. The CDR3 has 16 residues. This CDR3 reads CASSPSGRGAPGELFF. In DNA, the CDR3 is TGTGCCAGCAGTCCCTCCGGGAGGGGGGCGCCCGGGGAGCTGTTTTTT.

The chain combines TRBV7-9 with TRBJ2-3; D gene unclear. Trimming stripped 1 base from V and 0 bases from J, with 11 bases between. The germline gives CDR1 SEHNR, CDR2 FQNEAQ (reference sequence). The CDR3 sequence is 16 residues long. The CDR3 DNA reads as TGTGCCAGCAGCTTAGTCGCCACAGTTAGCACAGATACGCAGTATTTT. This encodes CASSLVATVSTDTQYF.

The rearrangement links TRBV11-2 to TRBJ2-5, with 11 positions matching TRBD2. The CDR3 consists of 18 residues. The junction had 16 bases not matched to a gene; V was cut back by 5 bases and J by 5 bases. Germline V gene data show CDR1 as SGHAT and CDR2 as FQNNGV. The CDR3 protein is CASSLGQTSGSSGETQYF. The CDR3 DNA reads TGTGCCAGCAGCCTGGGCCAAACTAGCGGGAGTAGTGGGGAGACCCAGTACTTC.

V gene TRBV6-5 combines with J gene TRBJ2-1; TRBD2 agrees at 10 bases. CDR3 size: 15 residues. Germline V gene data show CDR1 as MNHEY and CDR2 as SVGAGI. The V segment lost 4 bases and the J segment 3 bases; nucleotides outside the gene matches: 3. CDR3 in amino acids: CASSSTSGNYNEQFF. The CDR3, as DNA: TGTGCCAGCAGTTCAACTAGCGGGAACTACAATGAGCAGTTCTTC.

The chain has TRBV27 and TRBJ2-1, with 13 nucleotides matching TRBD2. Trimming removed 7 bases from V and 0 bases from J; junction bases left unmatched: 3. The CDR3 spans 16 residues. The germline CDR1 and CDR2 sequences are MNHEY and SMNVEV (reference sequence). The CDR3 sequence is CASTRLAGGSYNEQFF. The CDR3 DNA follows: TGTGCCAGCACCAGACTAGCGGGGGGCTCCTACAATGAGCAGTTCTTC.

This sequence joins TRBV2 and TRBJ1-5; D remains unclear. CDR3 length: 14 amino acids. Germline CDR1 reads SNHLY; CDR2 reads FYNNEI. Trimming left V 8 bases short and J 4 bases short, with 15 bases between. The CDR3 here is CASGSSNLNQPQHF. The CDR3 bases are TGTGCCAGCGGGAGCAGTAACCTTAATCAGCCCCAGCATTTT.

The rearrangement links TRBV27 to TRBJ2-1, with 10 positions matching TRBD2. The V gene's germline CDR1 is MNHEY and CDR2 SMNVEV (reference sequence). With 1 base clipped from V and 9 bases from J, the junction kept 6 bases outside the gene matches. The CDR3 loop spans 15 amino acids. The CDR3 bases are TGTGCCAGCAGTTTATGGCTAGCGGGAGTGGTTGAGCAGTTCTTC. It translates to CASSLWLAGVVEQFF.

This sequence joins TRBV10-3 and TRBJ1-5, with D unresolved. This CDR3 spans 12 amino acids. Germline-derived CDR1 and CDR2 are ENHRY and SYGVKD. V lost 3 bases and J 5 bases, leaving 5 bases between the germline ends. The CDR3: CAISEPDQPQHF. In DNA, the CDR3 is TGTGCCATCAGTGAACCGGATCAGCCCCAGCATTTT.

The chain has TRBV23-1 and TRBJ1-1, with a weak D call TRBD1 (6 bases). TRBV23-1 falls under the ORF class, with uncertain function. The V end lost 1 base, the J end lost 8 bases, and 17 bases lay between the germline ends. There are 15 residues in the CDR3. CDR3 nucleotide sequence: TGCGCCAGCAGTCAATTTGGCAGGGGCAAGGTCGAAGCTTTCTTT. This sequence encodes CASSQFGRGKVEAFF.

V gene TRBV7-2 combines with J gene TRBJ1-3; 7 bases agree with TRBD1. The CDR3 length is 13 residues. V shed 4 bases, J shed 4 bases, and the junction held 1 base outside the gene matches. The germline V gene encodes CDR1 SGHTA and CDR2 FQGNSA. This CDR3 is CASSSGQGNTIYF. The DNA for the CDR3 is TGTGCCAGCAGCTCGGGACAGGGAAACACCATATATTTT.

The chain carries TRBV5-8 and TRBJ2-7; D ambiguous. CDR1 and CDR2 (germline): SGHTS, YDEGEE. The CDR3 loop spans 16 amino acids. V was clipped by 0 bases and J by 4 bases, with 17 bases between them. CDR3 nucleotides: TGTGCCAGCAGCTTGGGGGTCCTGCCAGGTCGGTACGAGCAGTACTTC. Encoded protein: CASSLGVLPGRYEQYF.

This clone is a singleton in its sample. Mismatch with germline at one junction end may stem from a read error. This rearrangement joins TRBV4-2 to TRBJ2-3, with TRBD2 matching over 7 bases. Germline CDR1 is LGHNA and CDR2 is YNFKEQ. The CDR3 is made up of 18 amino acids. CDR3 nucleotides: TGTGCCAGCAGCCAAGTGGCCTCTAGCGGTGAGCCGTTAGATGCGCAGTATTTT. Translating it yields CASSQVASSGEPLDAQYF.

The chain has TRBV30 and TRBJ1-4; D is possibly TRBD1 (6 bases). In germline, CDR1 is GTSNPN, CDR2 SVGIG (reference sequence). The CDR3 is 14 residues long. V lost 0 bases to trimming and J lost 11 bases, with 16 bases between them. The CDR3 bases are TGTGCCTGGAGTGTACTTTCCCAGGGGTCGAAACTGTTTTTT. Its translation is CAWSVLSQGSKLFF.

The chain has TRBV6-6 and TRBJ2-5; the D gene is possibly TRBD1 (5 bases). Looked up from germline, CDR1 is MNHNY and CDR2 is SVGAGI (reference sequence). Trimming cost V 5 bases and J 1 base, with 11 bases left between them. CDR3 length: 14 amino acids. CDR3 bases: TGTGCCAGCAGTCCGCGTGGGGCCCAAGAGACCCAGTACTTC. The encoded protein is CASSPRGAQETQYF.